Listed below are T cell receptor beta chains from one sample, sequenced in a study of Graves' ophthalmopathy and Graves' hyperthyroidism. TCRdb re-called the multiplex PCR reads through MiXCR, storing one row per CDR3 protein. The data contain more than 300,000 distinct CDR3 sequences, approximately 18% of them singletons. What was sequenced was peripheral blood. All receptors derive from an adult woman with stable Graves' hyperthyroidism. CDR3s include the opening cysteine and the closing phenylalanine or tryptophan. D genes are given only for firm matches. Only part of the rows carry a size: once, few, many, or a class if the clone is expanded.

v_call,cdr3_length,j_call,d_call,clone_size,cdr3_nt,cdr3_aa
TRBV4-1,14,TRBJ2-7,.,many,TGCGCCAGCAGCCCCTACGTAGGTACCTACGAGCAGTACTTC,CASSPYVGTYEQYF
TRBV5-1,16,TRBJ2-3,.,few,TGCGCCAGCAGCTACCCAGGGCAGGCCATCACAGATACGCAGTATTTT,CASSYPGQAITDTQYF
TRBV11-2,13,TRBJ2-7,.,many,TGTGCCAGCAGCTTAGTGGTGGGAGGCGAGCAGTACTTC,CASSLVVGGEQYF
TRBV2,14,TRBJ2-5,.,many,TGTGCCAGCAGCGCGATGACGGGAAAAGAGACCCAGTACTTC,CASSAMTGKETQYF
TRBV24-1,17,TRBJ2-2,TRBD2,many,TGTGCCACCAGTGATTCGTCTAGCGGGAGGGCCCTCAGGGAGCTGTTTTTT,CATSDSSSGRALRELFF
TRBV9,15,TRBJ2-5,TRBD2,.,TGTGCCAGCAGCATCGGGACTAGCGGGATAGAGACCCAGTACTTC,CASSIGTSGIETQYF
TRBV10-3,17,TRBJ1-1,TRBD1,many,TGTGCCATCAATTCCCGGACAGGGGGTCTCATGAACACTGAAGCTTTCTTT,CAINSRTGGLMNTEAFF
TRBV4-1,14,TRBJ1-1,TRBD1,many,TGCGCCAGCAGCCAAGGACAGGGGAACACTGAAGCTTTCTTT,CASSQGQGNTEAFF
TRBV20-1,12,TRBJ1-1,.,many,TGCAGTGCTAGACATCCGAACACTGAAACTTTCTTT,CSARHPNTETFF
TRBV6-2/TRBV6-3,14,TRBJ2-5,TRBD2,.,TGTGCCAGCAGACAGAGCGGGGGGCAAGAGACCCAGTACTTC,CASRQSGGQETQYF
TRBV30,14,TRBJ2-2,.,few,TGTGCCTGGAGTGGACCTTTGGGAACCGGGGAGCTGTTTTTT,CAWSGPLGTGELFF
TRBV15,15,TRBJ1-5,.,many,TGTGCCACCAGCAGAGCCCCCGTGGGAAATCAGCCCCAGCATTTT,CATSRAPVGNQPQHF
TRBV6-5,14,TRBJ1-1,TRBD1,many,TGTGCCAGCAGTTACAGGGGGCGGGACACTGAAGCTTTCTTT,CASSYRGRDTEAFF
TRBV27,13,TRBJ1-6,.,few,TGTGCCAGCAGTTTTTCCGTTAATTCACCCCTCCACTTT,CASSFSVNSPLHF
TRBV6-5,16,TRBJ2-3,TRBD1,few,TGTGCCAGCAGTTACGGACAGGGGGCGCGGACAGATACGCAGTATTTT,CASSYGQGARTDTQYF
TRBV28,12,TRBJ1-2,.,few,TGTGCCAGCAATCGAGTTAACTATGGCTACACCTTC,CASNRVNYGYTF
TRBV10-3,14,TRBJ1-1,.,few,TGTGCCATCAGTGAAGGGGGGGCGGGCACTGAAGCTTTCTTT,CAISEGGAGTEAFF
TRBV27,13,TRBJ1-5,.,many,TGTGCCAGCAGTTTTTTCGCGGGTCAGCCCCAGCATTTT,CASSFFAGQPQHF
TRBV28,12,TRBJ1-2,.,many,TGTGCCAGCAGCAGGCGGGAGGGGCACTACACCTTC,CASSRREGHYTF
TRBV6-1,16,TRBJ1-5,TRBD1,many,TGTGCCAGCAGTGAAGCGCGAGGACAGGGTGAGCAGCCCCAGCATTTT,CASSEARGQGEQPQHF
TRBV4-1,15,TRBJ2-6,.,.,TGCGCCAGCAGGGACGTAACCTCTGGGGCCAACGTCCTGACTTTC,CASRDVTSGANVLTF
TRBV6-2/TRBV6-3,14,TRBJ2-7,.,many,TGTGCCAGCAGTTACTCGGAAATAGTCCACGAGCAGTACTTC,CASSYSEIVHEQYF
TRBV30,12,TRBJ1-1,.,many,TGTGCCTGGAGTGCAGTGAACACTGAAGCTTTCTTT,CAWSAVNTEAFF
TRBV6-1,15,TRBJ2-7,.,many,TGTGCCAGCAGTGAATCTGGCACATCTAGCTACGAGCAGTACTTC,CASSESGTSSYEQYF
TRBV11-2,15,TRBJ1-1,.,many,TGTGCCAGCAGCCTTACGACCGTTCCAAGAACTGAAGCTTTCTTT,CASSLTTVPRTEAFF
TRBV10-3,14,TRBJ2-2,.,few,TGTGCCATCAGTGTGCAAGGGAACACCGGGGAGCTGTTTTTT,CAISVQGNTGELFF
TRBV7-8,18,TRBJ2-1,TRBD2,.,TGTGCCAGCAGCTTAGGGACTAGCGGGAGGATCCCCTACAATGAGCAGTTCTTC,CASSLGTSGRIPYNEQFF
TRBV19,14,TRBJ2-5,TRBD1,many,TGTGCCAGTAGTGTCGGGACAGGGGGAGAGACCCAGTACTTC,CASSVGTGGETQYF
TRBV2,12,TRBJ1-5,.,many,TGTGCCACAGGCATGGGCAATCAGCCCCAGCATTTT,CATGMGNQPQHF
TRBV9,14,TRBJ2-7,TRBD2,many,TGTGCCAGCAGCCCCAGACTAGCAGGCTACGAGCAGTACTTC,CASSPRLAGYEQYF
TRBV20-1,14,TRBJ1-5,TRBD1,many,TGCAGTGCTAGACAGGGGGGAAGAAATCAGCCCCAGCATTTT,CSARQGGRNQPQHF
TRBV7-9,14,TRBJ1-3,.,many,TGTGCCAGCAGCTTAGGGACCTCTGGAAACACCATATATTTT,CASSLGTSGNTIYF
TRBV29-1,16,TRBJ2-5,TRBD2,many,TGCAGCGTTTTAGCGTTAGCGGGAGGGGTCCAAGAGACCCAGTACTTC,CSVLALAGGVQETQYF
TRBV19,14,TRBJ1-5,.,many,TGTGCCAGTAGTATTCCTCGTACCGGGGAGCCCCAGCATTTT,CASSIPRTGEPQHF
TRBV6-1,14,TRBJ2-4,TRBD2,many,TGTGCCAGCAGAGGCGCTAGCGGGAAAAACATTAAGTACTTC,CASRGASGKNIKYF
TRBV28,15,TRBJ2-7,TRBD1,many,TGTGCCAGCAGCATCGACAGGGCACGCTCCTACGAGCAGTACTTC,CASSIDRARSYEQYF
TRBV6-2/TRBV6-3,15,TRBJ2-7,.,many,TGTGCCAGCAGTTACTCGGCGGTAGTAGTTCACGAGCAGTACTTC,CASSYSAVVVHEQYF
TRBV5-1,15,TRBJ2-7,.,.,TGCGCCAGCAGCTTGACGGGACGGGCTACGCCCGAGCAGTACTTC,CASSLTGRATPEQYF
TRBV12-3/TRBV12-4,14,TRBJ2-7,TRBD2,many,TGTGCCAGCAGTACTAGCGGGAGATTCTACGAGCAGTACTTC,CASSTSGRFYEQYF
TRBV4-2,15,TRBJ2-2,TRBD2,.,TGTGCCAGCAGCACCGAAGCGGGAGTAGACGGGGAGCTGTTTTTT,CASSTEAGVDGELFF
TRBV12-3/TRBV12-4,14,TRBJ2-5,.,many,TGTGCCAGCAGCATTTTGGGGGAACAAGAGACCCAGTACTTC,CASSILGEQETQYF
TRBV4-2,15,TRBJ2-5,.,many,TGTGCCAGCAGCCCCTACTTTTTCGTTGGTGAGACCCAGTACTTC,CASSPYFFVGETQYF
TRBV19,13,TRBJ2-7,TRBD2,many,TGTGCCAGTAAGGCGGGAGGATTCTACGAGCAGTACTTC,CASKAGGFYEQYF
TRBV7-2,12,TRBJ2-7,.,.,TGTGCCAGCAGTTACGACCTCTACGAGCAGTACTTC,CASSYDLYEQYF
TRBV12-3/TRBV12-4,16,TRBJ1-5,TRBD1,many,TGTGCCAGCAGCCTCGGGACAGGATATAGCAATCAGCCCCAGCATTTT,CASSLGTGYSNQPQHF
TRBV27,13,TRBJ1-1,TRBD1,many,TGTGCCAGCAGTAGACCAGGGGGCACTGAAGCTTTCTTT,CASSRPGGTEAFF
TRBV12-5,12,TRBJ2-7,.,many,TGTGCTAGTGGTTTGTCGGGTTACGAGCAGTACTTC,CASGLSGYEQYF
TRBV18,14,TRBJ1-5,.,.,TGTGCCAGCTCACCACCGATCAGCGAGGCGCCCCAGCATTTT,CASSPPISEAPQHF
TRBV20-1,16,TRBJ1-1,.,once,TGCAGTGCTCATCATTTGGGGGGTCCGCAGAACACTGAAGCTTTCTTT,CSAHHLGGPQNTEAFF
TRBV7-3,15,TRBJ1-1,TRBD1,many,TGTGCCAGCAGCTTAACGAGGACAGGGGGCGGGGAAGCTTTCTTT,CASSLTRTGGGEAFF
TRBV18,16,TRBJ2-2,.,.,TGTGCCAGCTCATCAGCCCTATTACAGAACACCGGGGAGCTGTTTTTT,CASSSALLQNTGELFF
TRBV29-1,13,TRBJ2-7,.,.,TGCAGCACAAAAACGGGCAGTTCCTACGAGCAGTACTTC,CSTKTGSSYEQYF
TRBV6-2/TRBV6-3,15,TRBJ2-7,TRBD2,many,TGTGCCAGCAACCCGGGACTAGCGGCCACCTACGAGCAGTACTTC,CASNPGLAATYEQYF
TRBV2,14,TRBJ1-5,.,few,TGTGCCAGCACCGGACAGTATAGCAATCAGCCCCAGCATTTT,CASTGQYSNQPQHF